This TCR beta chain came from a study of cytomegalovirus exposure and HLA in healthy donors. Study details: Among roughly 180 million T cells, an earlier analysis found 117 million unique TCR beta sequences.

PCR amplification relied on 60 Vbeta primers (plus 13 Jbeta primers). Assay used: immunoSEQ multiplex PCR; TCRdb lists only in-frame clones, some missing. The sample yields 190,000 or so clones, of which the top ten take up almost 0.75%. CDR1 is SQVTM and CDR2 is ANQGSEA in the germline V gene. Trimming took off 0 bases at V and 5 bases at J, with 8 bases between the two ends. CDR3 length equals 13 residues. Healthy bone marrow donors made up the donors. About this clone itself: The antigen is unknown.

Whole-study results and caveats: Among the most significant clusters, several appeared linked to common viral pathogens in a later analysis. Analysis performed later showed TCR beta chains linked to HLA being more clonally expanded than equally common others.

The chain joins TRBV29-1 to TRBJ1-3; no firm D call. Sequencing input: PBMCs. This TCR was sampled from a boy under 18 in good health and CMV-seronegative. The CDR3 loop reads CSVEDWPRNTIYF. CDR3 nucleotide sequence: TGCAGCGTTGAAGATTGGCCAAGAAACACCATATATTTT.